Below, 2 T cell receptor beta chains from the same sample are listed, as sequenced in a study of cytomegalovirus exposure and HLA in healthy donors. PCR was performed using 60 Vbeta and 13 Jbeta primers. Profiled with immunoSEQ multiplex PCR; TCRdb holds only in-frame clones, not every one. This table has more than 60,000 clones, about 78% appearing once. Sequencing input: PBMCs. These receptors were taken from a young man in good health and CMV-seronegative.

This clone was recorded a few times. The CDR3 protein is CASSYGTSGGEAQYF. CDR3 DNA sequence: TGTGCCAGCAGTTATGGGACTAGCGGGGGTGAGGCCCAGTACTTC. The J gene is TRBJ2-5, the V gene TRBV6-6; 14 bases line up with TRBD2. The V segment lost 3 bases and the J segment 9 bases; nucleotides outside the gene matches: 6. This CDR3 spans 15 amino acids. Germline-derived CDR1 and CDR2 are MNHNY and SVGAGI (reference sequence).

The sample holds one count of this clone. The rearrangement links TRBV5-1 to TRBJ2-1; weak D call: TRBD2 (7 bases). Between the trimmed V and J ends, which lost 2 bases and 5 bases, there was a span of 17 bases. Germline CDR1 and CDR2: SGHRS and YFSETQ. This CDR3 comprises 16 residues. CDR3 region: CASSFPPGGENNEQFF. In DNA form, the CDR3 reads TGCGCCAGCAGCTTCCCCCCGGGGGGCGAAAACAATGAGCAGTTCTTC.